Given below is one T cell receptor beta chain in context. Generated by immunoSEQ multiplex PCR, the TCRdb table keeps only in-frame clones and is missing some. This table holds some 190,000 clones, less than 85% found once. The data derive from a study of blood T cell repertoires in COVID-19. The sample taken for sequencing was peripheral blood. The receptor comes from an elderly woman with active or convalescent COVID-19.

This CDR3 reads CASSTGQGDNYGYTF. CDR3 coding DNA: TGTGCCAGTAGTACCGGACAGGGGGATAACTATGGCTACACCTTC. This chain connects TRBV19 to TRBJ1-2; TRBD1 agrees at 10 bases. The V gene end was trimmed by 4 bases and the J gene end by 1 base; junction bases not matched to a gene: 3. The CDR3 sequence is 15 residues long. Germline loops: CDR1 LNHDA, CDR2 SQIVND (reference sequence). The full variable domain, in which reference TRBV19 and TRBJ1-2 provide the parts outside the CDR3, is DGGITQSPKYLFRKEGQNVTLSCEQNLNHDAMYWYRQDPGQGLRLIYYSQIVNDFQKGDIAEGYSVSREKKESFPLTVTSAQKNPTAFYLCASSTGQGDNYGYTFGSGTRLTVV.